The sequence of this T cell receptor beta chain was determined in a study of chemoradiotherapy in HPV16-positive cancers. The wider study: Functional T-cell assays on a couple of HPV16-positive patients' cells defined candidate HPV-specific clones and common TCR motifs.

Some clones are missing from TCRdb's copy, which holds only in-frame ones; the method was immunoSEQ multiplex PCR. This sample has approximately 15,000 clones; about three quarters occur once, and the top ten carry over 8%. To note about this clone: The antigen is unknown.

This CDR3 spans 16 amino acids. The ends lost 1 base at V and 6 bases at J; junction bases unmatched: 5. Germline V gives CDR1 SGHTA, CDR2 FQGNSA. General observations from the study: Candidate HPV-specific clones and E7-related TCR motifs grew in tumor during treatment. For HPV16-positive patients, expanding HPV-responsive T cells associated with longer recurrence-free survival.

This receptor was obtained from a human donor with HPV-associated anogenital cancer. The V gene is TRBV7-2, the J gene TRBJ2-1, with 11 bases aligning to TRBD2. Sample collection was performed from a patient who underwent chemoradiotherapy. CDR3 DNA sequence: TGTGCCAGCAGCTTAGTAGTTACTAGCGGGGGCAATGAGCAGTTCTTC. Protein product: CASSLVVTSGGNEQFF.